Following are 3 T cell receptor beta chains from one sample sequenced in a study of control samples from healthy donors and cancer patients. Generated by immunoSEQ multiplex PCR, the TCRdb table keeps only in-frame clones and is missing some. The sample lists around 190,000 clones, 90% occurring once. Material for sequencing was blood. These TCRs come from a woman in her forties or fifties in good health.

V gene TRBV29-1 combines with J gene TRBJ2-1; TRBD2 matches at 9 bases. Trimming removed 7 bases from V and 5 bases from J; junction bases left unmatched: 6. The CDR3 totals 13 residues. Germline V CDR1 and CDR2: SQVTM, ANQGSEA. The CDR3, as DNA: TGCAGCGGCGGGGGGGCCCCTAACAATGAGCAGTTCTTC. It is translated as CSGGGAPNNEQFF.

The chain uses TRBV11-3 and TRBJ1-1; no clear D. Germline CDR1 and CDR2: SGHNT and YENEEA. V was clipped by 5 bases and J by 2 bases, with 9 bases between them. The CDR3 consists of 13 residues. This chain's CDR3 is CASSLKRNTEAFF. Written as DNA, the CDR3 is TGTGCCAGCAGCCTAAAAAGAAACACTGAAGCTTTCTTT.

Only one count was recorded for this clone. CDR3 sequence reads: CASSLDGQGPTDTQYF. As DNA, the CDR3 is TGCGCCAGCAGCTTGGACGGACAGGGTCCCACAGATACGCAGTATTTT. J is TRBJ2-3 and V is TRBV5-1, with 8 bases identical to TRBD1. The CDR3 has 16 amino acids. The germline V gene has CDR1 SGHRS and CDR2 YFSETQ. V trimming: 0 bases; J trimming: 2 bases; junction bases outside the gene matches: 5. The full variable domain, rest sourced from reference TRBV5-1 and TRBJ2-3, is KAGVTQTPRYLIKTRGQQVTLSCSPISGHRSVSWYQQTPGQGLQFLFEYFSETQRNKGNFPGRFSGRQFSNSRSEMNVSTLELGDSALYLCASSLDGQGPTDTQYFGPGTRLTVL.